The 2 T cell receptor beta chains reported below all come from one sample, sequenced in a study of cytomegalovirus exposure and HLA in healthy donors. Primers: 60 Vbeta forward and 13 Jbeta reverse. The assay was immunoSEQ multiplex PCR, and TCRdb's table has in-frame clones only and misses some. In the table there are 75,000 to 100,000 clones, roughly three fifths of which are singletons. The sequencing input was PBMCs. The source of these receptors is a man in his sixties in good health and CMV-seronegative.

This chain uses TRBV19 with TRBJ1-1; no clear D. CDR1 LNHDA and CDR2 SQIVND come from the germline V gene (reference sequence). This CDR3 contains 12 residues. Deletions cut 6 bases from V and 1 base from J, with 6 bases between. The CDR3 sequence is CASRPTNTEAFF. In DNA form, the CDR3 reads TGTGCCAGTAGGCCTACGAACACTGAAGCTTTCTTT.

This clone was observed a few times. This rearrangement joins TRBV4-1 to TRBJ1-3; D is perhaps TRBD1 (6 bases). The length of the CDR3 is 15 residues. From germline, CDR1 is MGHRA and CDR2 YSYEKL. Trimming removed 4 bases at V and 14 bases at J, with 24 bases between. CDR3 DNA sequence: TGCGCCAGCAGCCCCTGGACCGGGACACGAAAGACCCTATATTTT. Protein: CASSPWTGTRKTLYF.